This TCR beta chain originates from a study of blood T cell repertoires in COVID-19. The germline gives CDR1 WNHNN, CDR2 SYGVQD (reference sequence). The V and J ends lost 4 bases and 7 bases respectively, with 4 bases between them. The CDR3 runs 10 residues. Clones were read by immunoSEQ multiplex PCR, and TCRdb kept only the in-frame ones, dropping some. The sample lists about 200,000 clones, over 85% seen once, with around 4.2% in the top ten. The V and J genes are TRBV10-1 and TRBJ1-1; D not certain. This receptor was identified in a woman aged 25-40 years with acute COVID-19. The sequenced sample consisted of PBMCs or T cells enriched from blood (not recorded which). The CDR3 reads CASSADEAFF. CDR3 sequence (DNA): TGCGCCAGCAGTGCAGATGAAGCTTTCTTT.